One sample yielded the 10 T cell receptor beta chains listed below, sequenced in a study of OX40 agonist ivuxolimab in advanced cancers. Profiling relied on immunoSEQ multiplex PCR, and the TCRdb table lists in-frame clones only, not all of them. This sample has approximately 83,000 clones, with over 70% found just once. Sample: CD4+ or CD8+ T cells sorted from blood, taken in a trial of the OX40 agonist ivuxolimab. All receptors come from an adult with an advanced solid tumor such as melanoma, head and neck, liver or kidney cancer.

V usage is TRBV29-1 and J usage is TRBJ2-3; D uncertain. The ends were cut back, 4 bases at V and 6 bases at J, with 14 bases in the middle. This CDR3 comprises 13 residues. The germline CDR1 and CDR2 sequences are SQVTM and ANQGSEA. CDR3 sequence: CSVGHLDTDTQYF. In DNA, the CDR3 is TGCAGCGTTGGACATCTAGACACGGATACGCAGTATTTT.

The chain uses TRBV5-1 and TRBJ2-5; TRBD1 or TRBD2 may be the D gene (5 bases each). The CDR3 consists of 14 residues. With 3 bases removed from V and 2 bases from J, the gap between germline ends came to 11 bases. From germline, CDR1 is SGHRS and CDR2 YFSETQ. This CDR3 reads CASSSGTPQETQYF. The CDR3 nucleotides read TGCGCCAGCAGCTCCGGGACGCCACAAGAGACCCAGTACTTC.

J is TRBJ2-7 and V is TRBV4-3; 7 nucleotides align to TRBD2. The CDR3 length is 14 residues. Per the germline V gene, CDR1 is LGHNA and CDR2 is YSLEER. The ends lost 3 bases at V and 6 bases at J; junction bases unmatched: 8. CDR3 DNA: TGCGCCAGCAGCCAGGGGGGGGATACCTCCGAGCAGTACTTC. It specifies CASSQGGDTSEQYF.

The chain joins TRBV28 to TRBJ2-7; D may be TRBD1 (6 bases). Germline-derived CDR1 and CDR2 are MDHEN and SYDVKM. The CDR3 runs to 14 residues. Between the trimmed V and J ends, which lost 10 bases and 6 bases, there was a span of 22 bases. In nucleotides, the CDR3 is TGTGCCACCTCAGGGGTGGGAGTCCTACCCGAGCAGTACTTC. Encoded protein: CATSGVGVLPEQYF.

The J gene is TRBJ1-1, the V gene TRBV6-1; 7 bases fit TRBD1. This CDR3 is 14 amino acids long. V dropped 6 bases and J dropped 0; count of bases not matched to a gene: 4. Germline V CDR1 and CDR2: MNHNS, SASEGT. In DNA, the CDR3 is TGTGCCAGCAGCACAGGGGAGGTGAACACTGAAGCTTTCTTT. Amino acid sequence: CASSTGEVNTEAFF.

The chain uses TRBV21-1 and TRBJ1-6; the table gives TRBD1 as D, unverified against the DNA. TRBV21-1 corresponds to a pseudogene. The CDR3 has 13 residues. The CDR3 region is CASEQGRESPLHF. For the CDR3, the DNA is TGTGCCAGCGAACAGGGCAGAGAGTCACCCCTCCACTTT.

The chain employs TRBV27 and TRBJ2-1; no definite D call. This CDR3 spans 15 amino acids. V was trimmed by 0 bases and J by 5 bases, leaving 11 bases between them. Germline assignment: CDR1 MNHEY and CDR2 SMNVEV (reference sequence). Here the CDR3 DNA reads TGTGCCAGCAGTTTATCTCCCCGGAGCCACAATGAGCAGTTCTTC. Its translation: CASSLSPRSHNEQFF.

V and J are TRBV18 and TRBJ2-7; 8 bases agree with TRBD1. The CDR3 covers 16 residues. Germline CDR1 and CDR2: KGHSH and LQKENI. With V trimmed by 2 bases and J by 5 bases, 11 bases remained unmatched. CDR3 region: CASSPFAGQAPNEQYF. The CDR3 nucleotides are TGTGCCAGCTCACCATTTGCGGGACAGGCCCCCAACGAGCAGTACTTC.

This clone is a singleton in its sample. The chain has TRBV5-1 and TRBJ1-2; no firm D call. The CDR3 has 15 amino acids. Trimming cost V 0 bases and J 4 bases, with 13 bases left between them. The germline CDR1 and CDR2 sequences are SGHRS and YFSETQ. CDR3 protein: CASSLGPGLGYGYTF. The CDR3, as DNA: TGCGCCAGCAGCTTGGGACCGGGATTGGGCTATGGCTACACCTTC.

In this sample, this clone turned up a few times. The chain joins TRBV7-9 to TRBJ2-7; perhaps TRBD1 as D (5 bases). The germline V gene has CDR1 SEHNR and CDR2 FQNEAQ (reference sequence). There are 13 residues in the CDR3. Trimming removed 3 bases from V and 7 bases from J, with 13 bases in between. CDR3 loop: CASSFPQGREQYF. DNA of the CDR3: TGTGCCAGCAGCTTTCCCCAGGGTCGGGAGCAGTACTTC.